These T cell receptor beta chains were read from a single sample in a study of cytomegalovirus exposure and HLA in healthy donors. Produced via immunoSEQ multiplex PCR; TCRdb's table is partial and in-frame only. The repertoire consists of about 130,000 clones, with over 65% occurring once and the leading ten covering 15% to 25%. Sequencing was done on a sample of PBMCs. These receptors were taken from a man aged 18 to 29 in good health and CMV-seropositive. CDR3s include the opening cysteine and the closing phenylalanine or tryptophan. A D gene is named only where the DNA matches it firmly. Clone size, where shown, is once, few, many, or a class for clones that have expanded.

cdr3_length | clone_size | j_call | d_call | v_call | cdr3_aa | cdr3_nt
15 | . | TRBJ1-5 | . | TRBV2 | CASTAEGGSNQPQHF | TGTGCCAGCACTGCGGAGGGCGGTAGCAATCAGCCCCAGCATTTT
18 | . | TRBJ1-2 | TRBD1 | TRBV30 | CAWSAPRQGRYPNYGYTF | TGTGCCTGGAGCGCCCCACGACAGGGAAGGTACCCTAACTATGGCTACACCTTC
15 | . | TRBJ2-5 | . | TRBV27 | CASSLNRVGGETQYF | TGTGCCAGCAGTTTAAATAGGGTTGGGGGGGAGACCCAGTACTTC
13 | few | TRBJ1-2 | . | TRBV5-1 | CASSLTGIYGYTF | TGCGCCAGCAGCTTGACGGGAATCTATGGCTACACCTTC
17 | . | TRBJ1-1 | . | TRBV5-1 | CASSLARAPEVNTEAFF | TGCGCCAGCAGCTTGGCCCGGGCCCCGGAGGTGAACACTGAAGCTTTCTTT
15 | . | TRBJ1-6 | TRBD1 | TRBV7-2 | CASSLVGTGNSPLHF | TGTGCCAGCAGCTTAGTGGGGACAGGCAATTCACCCCTCCACTTT
12 | . | TRBJ2-1 | . | TRBV27 | CASSFGAHEQFF | TGTGCCAGCAGTTTTGGGGCGCATGAGCAGTTCTTC
13 | . | TRBJ2-2 | . | TRBV19 | CALTRENTGELFF | TGTGCCCTCACTAGGGAGAACACCGGGGAGCTGTTTTTT
12 | . | TRBJ2-1 | TRBD1 | TRBV7-9 | CASTYGQGKAFF | TGTGCCAGCACCTATGGACAGGGCAAGGCGTTCTTC
14 | . | TRBJ2-7 | TRBD1 | TRBV6-5 | CASRRGQVSYEQYF | TGTGCCAGCAGGCGAGGACAGGTCTCCTACGAGCAGTACTTC
12 | . | TRBJ2-5 | . | TRBV5-4 | CASGGGGETQYF | TGTGCCAGCGGTGGGGGCGGAGAGACCCAGTACTTC
20 | . | TRBJ2-7 | . | TRBV7-6 | CASSLAAGGGRRINSYEQYF | TGTGCCAGCAGCTTAGCGGCCGGAGGGGGCAGAAGGATTAATTCCTACGAGCAGTACTTC
16 | few | TRBJ2-6 | TRBD1 | TRBV30 | CAWGGTGISGANVLTF | TGTGCCTGGGGTGGGACAGGTATCTCTGGGGCCAACGTCCTGACTTTC
13 | few | TRBJ2-5 | . | TRBV9 | CASSVVTGETQYF | TGTGCCAGCAGCGTAGTAACCGGGGAGACCCAGTACTTC
17 | . | TRBJ1-6 | TRBD1 | TRBV9 | CASSADRTGGVNSPLHF | TGTGCCAGCAGCGCCGACCGTACAGGGGGCGTTAATTCACCCCTCCACTTT
13 | . | TRBJ2-7 | . | TRBV28 | CASSLQGRNEQYF | TGTGCCAGCAGTCTGCAGGGGAGAAACGAGCAGTACTTC
14 | . | TRBJ1-3 | TRBD1 | TRBV19 | CASRRDRGGNTIYF | TGTGCCAGTAGGAGGGACAGGGGAGGAAACACCATATATTTT
12 | . | TRBJ1-1 | . | TRBV29-1 | CSVLDTYTEAFF | TGCAGCGTTCTGGACACCTACACTGAAGCTTTCTTT
12 | . | TRBJ2-5 | TRBD1 | TRBV7-9 | CSSSDRGETQYF | TGTTCCAGCAGCGACAGGGGCGAGACCCAGTACTTC
12 | . | TRBJ1-1 | . | TRBV28 | CATSVRNTEAFF | TGTGCCACCTCTGTCCGGAACACTGAAGCTTTCTTT
16 | once | TRBJ2-3 | . | TRBV7-3 | CASSLPAPTSTDTQYF | TGTGCCAGCAGCTTACCGGCACCGACTAGCACAGATACGCAGTATTTT
15 | . | TRBJ1-6 | . | TRBV30 | CAWRTGGQYNSPLHF | TGTGCCTGGAGGACCGGGGGGCAGTATAATTCACCCCTCCACTTT
13 | . | TRBJ2-3 | . | TRBV15 | CATSRDLTDTQYF | TGTGCCACCAGCAGAGATCTCACAGATACGCAGTATTTT
15 | . | TRBJ1-6 | TRBD1 | TRBV19 | CASSPGQGGHSPLHF | TGTGCCAGTAGTCCCGGACAGGGCGGGCATTCACCCCTCCACTTT
14 | . | TRBJ1-5 | . | TRBV5-4 | CASSLGGRNQPQHF | TGTGCCAGCAGCTTGGGGGGCAGAAATCAGCCCCAGCATTTT